This T cell receptor (beta chain) was identified during a study of human T cells and chemical hapten exposure. Study results and caveats: DPC sensitization did not alter TCRs above 1 in 1000 frequency.

Unfractionated whole blood served as the source for total RNA extraction. The length of the CDR3 is 18 residues. The V and J ends lost 10 bases and 1 base respectively, with 28 bases between them. In germline, CDR1 is MNHEY, CDR2 SVGAGI. Unique molecular identifiers were attached to individual cDNA molecules within the library. Per the original data handling: Samples had a median of around 100,000 TCRs, ranging roughly 20,000 to 750,000. TCRdb itself ran the 5' RACE reads through MiXCR, one entry per CDR3 protein. TCRdb's processing, not the study's, gives the V and J calls here. Of more than 75,000 distinct CDR3 sequences in the sample, 15% to 20% were seen once. This clonotype was counted between two and nine times. Its cognate antigen is unknown.

The chain employs TRBV6-5 and TRBJ2-5; possibly TRBD1 or TRBD2 for D (6 bases each). The clonotype was recovered from a female donor in good health. The CDR3 DNA is TGTGCCACCCGGGGCTTGGGGGCTCGAGCGGGTCCCCAAGAGACCCAGTACTTC. As protein: CATRGLGARAGPQETQYF.